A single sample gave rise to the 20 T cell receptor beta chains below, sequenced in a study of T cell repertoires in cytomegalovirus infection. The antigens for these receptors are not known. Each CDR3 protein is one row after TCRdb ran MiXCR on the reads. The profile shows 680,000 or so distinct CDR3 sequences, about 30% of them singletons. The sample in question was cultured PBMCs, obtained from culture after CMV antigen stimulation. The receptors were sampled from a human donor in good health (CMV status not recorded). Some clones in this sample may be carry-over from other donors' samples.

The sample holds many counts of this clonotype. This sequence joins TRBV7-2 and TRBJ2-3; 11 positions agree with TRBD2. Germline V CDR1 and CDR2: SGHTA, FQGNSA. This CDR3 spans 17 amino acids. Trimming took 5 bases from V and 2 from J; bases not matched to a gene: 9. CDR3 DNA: TGTGCCAGCAGCCCCGGTGGACTAGCGGGCTTCACAGATACGCAGTATTTT. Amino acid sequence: CASSPGGLAGFTDTQYF. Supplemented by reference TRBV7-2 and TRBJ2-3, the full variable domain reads GAGVSQSPSNKVTEKGKDVELRCDPISGHTALYWYRQSLGQGLEFLIYFQGNSAPDKSGLPSDRFSAERTGGSVSTLTIQRTQQEDSAVYLCASSPGGLAGFTDTQYFGPGTRLTVL.

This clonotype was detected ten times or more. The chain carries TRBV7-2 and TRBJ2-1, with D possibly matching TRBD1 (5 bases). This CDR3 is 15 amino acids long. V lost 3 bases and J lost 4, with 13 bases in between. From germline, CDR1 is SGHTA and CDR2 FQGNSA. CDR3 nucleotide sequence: TGTGCCAGCAGCTTCGCAGGGCACGGATACAATGAGCAGTTCTTC. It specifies CASSFAGHGYNEQFF.

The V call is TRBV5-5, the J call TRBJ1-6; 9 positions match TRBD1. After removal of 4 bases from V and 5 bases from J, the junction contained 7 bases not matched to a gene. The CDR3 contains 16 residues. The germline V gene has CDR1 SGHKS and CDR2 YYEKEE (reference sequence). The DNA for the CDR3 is TGTGCCAGCAGCCTAATTAGGACAGGGGATAATTCACCCCTCCACTTT. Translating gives CASSLIRTGDNSPLHF.

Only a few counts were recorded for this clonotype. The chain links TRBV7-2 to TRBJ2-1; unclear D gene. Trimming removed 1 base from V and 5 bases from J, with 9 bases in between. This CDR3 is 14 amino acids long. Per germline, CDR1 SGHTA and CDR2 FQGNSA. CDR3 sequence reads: CASSLGYSNNEQFF. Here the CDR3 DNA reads TGTGCCAGCAGCTTAGGCTATAGTAACAATGAGCAGTTCTTC.

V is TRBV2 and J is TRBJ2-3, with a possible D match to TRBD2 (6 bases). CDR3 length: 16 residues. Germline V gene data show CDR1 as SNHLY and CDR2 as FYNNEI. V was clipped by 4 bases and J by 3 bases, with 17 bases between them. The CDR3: CASSGGLLQTTDTQYF. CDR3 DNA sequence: TGTGCCAGCAGTGGGGGACTTCTACAAACAACAGATACGCAGTATTTT.

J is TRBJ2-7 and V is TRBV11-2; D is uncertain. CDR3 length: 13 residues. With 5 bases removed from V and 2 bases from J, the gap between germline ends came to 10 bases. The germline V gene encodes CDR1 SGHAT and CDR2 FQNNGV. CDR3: CASSRSSPYEQYF. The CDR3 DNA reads TGTGCCAGCAGCCGGTCTTCCCCCTACGAGCAGTACTTC. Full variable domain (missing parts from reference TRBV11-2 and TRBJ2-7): EAGVAQSPRYKIIEKRQSVAFWCNPISGHATLYWYQQILGQGPKLLIQFQNNGVVDDSQLPKDRFSAERLKGVDSTLKIQPAKLEDSAVYLCASSRSSPYEQYFGPGTRLTVT.

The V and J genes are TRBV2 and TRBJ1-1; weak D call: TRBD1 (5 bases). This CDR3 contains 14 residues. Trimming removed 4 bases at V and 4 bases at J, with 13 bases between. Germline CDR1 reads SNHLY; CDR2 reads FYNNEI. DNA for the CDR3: TGTGCCAGCAGTGTTTTTGGGGGTGGCACTGAAGCTTTCTTT. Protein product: CASSVFGGGTEAFF.

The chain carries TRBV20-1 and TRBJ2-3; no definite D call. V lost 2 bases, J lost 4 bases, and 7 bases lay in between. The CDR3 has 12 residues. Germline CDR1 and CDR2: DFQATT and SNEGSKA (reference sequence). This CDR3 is CSARSGADTQYF. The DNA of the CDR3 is TGCAGTGCTAGATCGGGTGCAGATACGCAGTATTTT.

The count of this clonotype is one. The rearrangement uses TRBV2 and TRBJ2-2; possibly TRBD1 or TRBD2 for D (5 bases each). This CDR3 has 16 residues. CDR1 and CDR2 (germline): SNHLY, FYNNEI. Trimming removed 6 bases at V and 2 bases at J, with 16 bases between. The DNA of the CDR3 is TGTGCCAGCAGCCAGAGGGGTGGTTCCAACACCGGGGAGCTGTTTTTT. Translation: CASSQRGGSNTGELFF.

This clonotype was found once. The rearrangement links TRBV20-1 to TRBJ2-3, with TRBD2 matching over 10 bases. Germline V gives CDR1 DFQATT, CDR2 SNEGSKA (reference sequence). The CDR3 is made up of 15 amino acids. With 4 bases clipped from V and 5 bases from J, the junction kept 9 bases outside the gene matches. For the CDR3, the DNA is TGCAGTGCTAAAAAAAGCGGGAGGGCCTTAGATACGCAGTATTTT. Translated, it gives CSAKKSGRALDTQYF.

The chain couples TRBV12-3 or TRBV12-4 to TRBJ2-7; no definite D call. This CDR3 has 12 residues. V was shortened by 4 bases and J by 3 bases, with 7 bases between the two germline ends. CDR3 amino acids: CASSSPFYEQYF. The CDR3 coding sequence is TGTGCCAGCAGTTCACCCTTCTACGAGCAGTACTTC.

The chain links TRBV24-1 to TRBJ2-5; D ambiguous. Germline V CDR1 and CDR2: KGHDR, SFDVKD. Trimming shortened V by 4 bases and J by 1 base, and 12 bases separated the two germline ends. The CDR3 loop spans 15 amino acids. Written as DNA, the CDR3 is TGTGCCACCAGTGAAGGGTTGCAGCCCCAAGAGACCCAGTACTTC. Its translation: CATSEGLQPQETQYF.

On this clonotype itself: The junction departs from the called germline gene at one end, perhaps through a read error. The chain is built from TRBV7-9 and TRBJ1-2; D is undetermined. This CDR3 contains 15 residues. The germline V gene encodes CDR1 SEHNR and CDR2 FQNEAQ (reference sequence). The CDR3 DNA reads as TGTGCCAGCAGCTTATCGGGGTGGGCTAACTATGGCCACACCTTC. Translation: CASSLSGWANYGHTF.

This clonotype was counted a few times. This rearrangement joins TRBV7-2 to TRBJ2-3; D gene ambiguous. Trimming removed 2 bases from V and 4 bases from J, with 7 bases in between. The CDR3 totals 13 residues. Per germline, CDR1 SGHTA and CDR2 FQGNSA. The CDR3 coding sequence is TGTGCCAGCAGCTTAAGCCCCCCAGATACGCAGTATTTT. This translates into CASSLSPPDTQYF.

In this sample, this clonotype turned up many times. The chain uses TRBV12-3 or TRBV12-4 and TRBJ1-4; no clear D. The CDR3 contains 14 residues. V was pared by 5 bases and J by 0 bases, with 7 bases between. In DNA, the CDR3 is TGTGCCAGCAGTGCGGGTGCAACTAATGAAAAACTGTTTTTT. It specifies CASSAGATNEKLFF.

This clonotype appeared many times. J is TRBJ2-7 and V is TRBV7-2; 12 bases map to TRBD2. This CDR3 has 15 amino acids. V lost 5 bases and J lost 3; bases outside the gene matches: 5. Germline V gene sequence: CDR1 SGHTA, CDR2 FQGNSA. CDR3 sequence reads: CASSIRTSGIYEQYF. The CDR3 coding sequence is TGTGCCAGCAGCATACGGACTAGCGGGATCTACGAGCAGTACTTC.

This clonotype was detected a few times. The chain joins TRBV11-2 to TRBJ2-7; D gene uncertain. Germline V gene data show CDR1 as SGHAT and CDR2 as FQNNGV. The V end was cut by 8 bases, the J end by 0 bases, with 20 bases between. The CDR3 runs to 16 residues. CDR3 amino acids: CASAPGFGVGSYEQYF. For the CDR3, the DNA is TGTGCCAGCGCCCCCGGGTTTGGAGTCGGCTCCTACGAGCAGTACTTC.

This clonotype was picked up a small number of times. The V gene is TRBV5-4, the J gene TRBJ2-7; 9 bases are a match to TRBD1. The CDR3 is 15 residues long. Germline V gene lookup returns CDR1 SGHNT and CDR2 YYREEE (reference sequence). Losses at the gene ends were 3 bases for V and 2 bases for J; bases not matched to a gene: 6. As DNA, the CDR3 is TGTGCCAGCAGCTCAAGACAGGGGGGGCCCTACGAGCAGTACTTC. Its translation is CASSSRQGGPYEQYF.

The CDR3 region has the DNA TGTGCCAGCAGCCAAGATCACCCGAGCTCCTATAATTCACCCCTCCACTTT. This translates into CASSQDHPSSYNSPLHF. The chain joins TRBV14 to TRBJ1-6; D is unclear. V lost 0 bases and J 0 bases, leaving 9 bases between the germline ends. Germline V lookup: CDR1 SGHDN, CDR2 FVKESK. The CDR3 length is 17 residues.

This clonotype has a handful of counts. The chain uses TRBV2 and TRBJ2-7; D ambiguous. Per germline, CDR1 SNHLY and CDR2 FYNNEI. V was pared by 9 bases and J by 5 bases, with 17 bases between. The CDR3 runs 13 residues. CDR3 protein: CASRWLGDHEQYF. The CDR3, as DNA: TGTGCCAGTCGATGGCTTGGGGATCACGAGCAGTACTTC.